The entry below gives a single T cell receptor beta chain sequence along with its context. The source of the sample is a study of T cells in Graves' hyperthyroidism and ophthalmopathy. A NOSPECS grade of at least 4, a Clinical Activity Score of at least 3 and duration under 3 months were recorded in ophthalmopathy patients. Trimming took 1 base from V and 0 from J, leaving 10 bases between them. The CDR3 length is 16 residues. Germline V gene data show CDR1 as SGHTA and CDR2 as FQGNSA. Amplification yielded TCR beta CDR3 regions, with RNA transcripts as the source. The HTBI primer set was used in a first-round RT-PCR of the TCR CDR3. In TCRdb, the multiplex PCR reads were re-called with MiXCR into one record per CDR3 protein. Found here are 300,000 to 450,000 distinct CDR3 sequences, 18% of them singletons; the top ten hold roughly two fifths.

This TCR was recovered from a man between 18 and 29 years old with Graves' ophthalmopathy. Source material: blood. The chain combines TRBV7-2 with TRBJ1-5, with D uncertain. In DNA form, the CDR3 reads TGTGCCAGCAGCTTAGTACCACGGGGTAGCAATCAGCCCCAGCATTTT. Its translation is CASSLVPRGSNQPQHF.